This T cell receptor beta chain is from a study of blood T cell repertoires in COVID-19. Background on the study: Sites in the United States, Italy and Spain provided acute and convalescent COVID-19 samples.

V was trimmed by 5 bases and J by 2 bases, leaving 12 bases between them. The CDR3 spans 15 residues. Germline CDR1 SGHNT, CDR2 YENEEA. Clones were sequenced by immunoSEQ multiplex PCR, and TCRdb holds only the in-frame ones, with some missing. The sample holds about 40,000 clones, 70% to 90% seen once. The chain uses TRBV11-3 and TRBJ2-2; a possible D gene is TRBD1 (5 bases). This TCR derives from a man in his forties or fifties in a cohort sampled during active COVID-19. The sample comprised peripheral blood. In nucleotides, the CDR3 is TGTGCCAGCAGCCAAGGACAAATTAACACCGGGGAGCTGTTTTTT. Encoded protein: CASSQGQINTGELFF.